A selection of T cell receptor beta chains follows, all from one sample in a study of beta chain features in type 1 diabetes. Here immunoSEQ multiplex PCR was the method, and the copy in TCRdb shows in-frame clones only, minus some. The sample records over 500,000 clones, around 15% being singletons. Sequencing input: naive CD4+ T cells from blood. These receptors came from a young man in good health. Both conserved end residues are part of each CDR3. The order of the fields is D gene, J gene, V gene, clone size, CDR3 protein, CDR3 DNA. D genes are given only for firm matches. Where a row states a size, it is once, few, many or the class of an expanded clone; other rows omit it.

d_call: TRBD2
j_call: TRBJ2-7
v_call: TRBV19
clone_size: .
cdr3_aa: CASSSPSGSYEQYF
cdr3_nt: TGTGCCAGTAGTTCGCCTAGCGGGAGCTACGAGCAGTACTTC

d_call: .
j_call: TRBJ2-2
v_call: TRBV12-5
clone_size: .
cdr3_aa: CASGPGWDAANTGELFF
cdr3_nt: TGTGCTAGTGGTCCGGGGTGGGACGCGGCGAACACCGGGGAGCTGTTTTTT

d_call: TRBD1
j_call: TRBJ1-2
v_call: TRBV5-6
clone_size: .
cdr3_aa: CASSPGQAKGYTF
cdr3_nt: TGTGCCAGCAGCCCAGGACAGGCCAAGGGCTACACCTTC

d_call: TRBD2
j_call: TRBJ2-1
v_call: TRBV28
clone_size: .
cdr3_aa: CASPPGGSSYNEQFF
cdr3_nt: TGTGCCAGCCCCCCGGGGGGATCCTCCTACAATGAGCAGTTCTTC

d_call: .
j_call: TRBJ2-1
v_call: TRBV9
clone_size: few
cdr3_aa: CASSVWDNEQFF
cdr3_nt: TGTGCCAGCAGCGTATGGGACAATGAGCAGTTCTTC

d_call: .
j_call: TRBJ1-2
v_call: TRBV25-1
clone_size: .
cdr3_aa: CASTRNNYGYTF
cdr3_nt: TGTGCCAGCACCAGGAATAACTATGGCTACACCTTC

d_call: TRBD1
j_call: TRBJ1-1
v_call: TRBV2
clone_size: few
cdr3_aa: CASSGDRGLGTEAFF
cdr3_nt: TGTGCCAGCAGTGGTGACAGGGGTTTGGGCACTGAAGCTTTCTTT

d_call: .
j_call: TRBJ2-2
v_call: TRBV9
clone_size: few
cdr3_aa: CASSVAERSTGELFF
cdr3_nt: TGTGCCAGCAGCGTAGCAGAGCGGAGCACCGGGGAGCTGTTTTTT

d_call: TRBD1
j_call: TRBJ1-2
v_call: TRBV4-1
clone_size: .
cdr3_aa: CASSQEGTGLYGYTF
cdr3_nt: TGCGCCAGCAGCCAAGAGGGGACAGGGCTCTATGGCTACACCTTC

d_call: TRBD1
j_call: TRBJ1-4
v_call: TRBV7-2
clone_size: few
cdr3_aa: CASSLRDRGTNEKLFF
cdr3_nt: TGTGCCAGCAGCCTGAGGGACAGGGGAACTAATGAAAAACTGTTTTTT

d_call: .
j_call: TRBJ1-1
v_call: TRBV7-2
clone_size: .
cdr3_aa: CASSLIGRNTEAFF
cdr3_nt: TGTGCCAGCAGCTTAATAGGGCGGAACACTGAAGCTTTCTTT

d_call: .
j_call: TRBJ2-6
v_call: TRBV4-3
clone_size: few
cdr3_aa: CASSLGLRGISGANVLTF
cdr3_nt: TGCGCCAGCAGCCTTGGGCTTCGGGGAATCTCTGGGGCCAACGTCCTGACTTTC

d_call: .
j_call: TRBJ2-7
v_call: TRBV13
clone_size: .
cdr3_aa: CASSTYTDYYEQYF
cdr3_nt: TGTGCCAGCAGCACATACACAGACTACTACGAGCAGTACTTC

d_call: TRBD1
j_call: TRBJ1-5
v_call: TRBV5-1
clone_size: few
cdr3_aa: CASSQGQLDQPQHF
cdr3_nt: TGCGCCAGCAGCCAGGGACAGCTGGATCAGCCCCAGCATTTT

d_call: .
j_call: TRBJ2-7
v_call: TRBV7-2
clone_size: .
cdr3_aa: CASSLTEAYEQYF
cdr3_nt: TGTGCCAGCAGCTTAACTGAGGCCTACGAGCAGTACTTC

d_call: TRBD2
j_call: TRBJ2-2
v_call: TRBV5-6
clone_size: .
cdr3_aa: CASSSSGGTGELFF
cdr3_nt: TGTGCCAGCAGCTCGTCGGGAGGAACCGGGGAGCTGTTTTTT

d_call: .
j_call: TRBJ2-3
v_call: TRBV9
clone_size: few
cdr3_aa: CASSVATGDTQYF
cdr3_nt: TGTGCCAGCAGCGTAGCTACAGGTGATACGCAGTATTTT

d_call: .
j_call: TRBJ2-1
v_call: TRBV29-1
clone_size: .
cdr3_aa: CSVVRRQGGNEQFF
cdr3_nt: TGCAGCGTTGTAAGGAGGCAGGGTGGGAATGAGCAGTTCTTC

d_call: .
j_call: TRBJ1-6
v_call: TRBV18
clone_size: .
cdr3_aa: CASSPPGSSYNSPLHF
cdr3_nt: TGTGCCAGCTCACCACCGGGTAGCTCCTATAATTCACCCCTCCACTTT

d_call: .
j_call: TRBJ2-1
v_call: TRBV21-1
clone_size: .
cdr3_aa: CASSKNEGNEQFF
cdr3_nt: TGTGCCAGCAGCAAAAACGAGGGGAATGAGCAGTTCTTC

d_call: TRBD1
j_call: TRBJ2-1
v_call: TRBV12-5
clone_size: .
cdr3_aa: CASGSRARQGAYNEQFF
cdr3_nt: TGTGCTAGTGGTTCGAGGGCCCGACAGGGGGCTTACAATGAGCAGTTCTTC

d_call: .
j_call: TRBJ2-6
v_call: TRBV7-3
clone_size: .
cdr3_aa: CASSLGPGPSGANVLTF
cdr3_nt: TGTGCCAGCAGCTTGGGACCGGGGCCCTCTGGGGCCAACGTCCTGACTTTC

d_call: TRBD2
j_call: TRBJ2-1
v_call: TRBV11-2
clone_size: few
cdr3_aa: CASSRGLAGTYNEQFF
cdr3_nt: TGTGCCAGCAGCCGAGGACTAGCGGGGACCTACAATGAGCAGTTCTTC

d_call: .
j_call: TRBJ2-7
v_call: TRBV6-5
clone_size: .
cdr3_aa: CASSYSIGGTYEQYF
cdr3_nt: TGTGCCAGCAGTTACTCTATAGGGGGAACCTACGAGCAGTACTTC

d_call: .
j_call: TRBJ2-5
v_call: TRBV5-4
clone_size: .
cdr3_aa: CASSGGLQETQYF
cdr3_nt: TGTGCCAGCAGCGGGGGTCTGCAAGAGACCCAGTACTTC

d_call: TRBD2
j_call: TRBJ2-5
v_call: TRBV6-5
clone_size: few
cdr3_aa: CASSYPGGRKTQYF
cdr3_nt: TGTGCCAGCAGTTACCCGGGGGGTCGAAAGACCCAGTACTTC

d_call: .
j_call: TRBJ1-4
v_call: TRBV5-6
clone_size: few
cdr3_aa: CASSLAGVSPATNEKLFF
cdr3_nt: TGTGCCAGCAGCTTGGCAGGAGTCTCACCGGCCACTAATGAAAAACTGTTTTTT

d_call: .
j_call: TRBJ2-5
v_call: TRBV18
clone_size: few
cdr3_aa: CASSLRGYPRNQETQYF
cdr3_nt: TGTGCCAGCTCACTCCGGGGCTATCCAAGGAACCAAGAGACCCAGTACTTC

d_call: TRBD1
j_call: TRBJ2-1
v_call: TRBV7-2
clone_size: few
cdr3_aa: CASSRTGIGNEQFF
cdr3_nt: TGTGCCAGCAGCCGGACAGGGATCGGGAATGAGCAGTTCTTC

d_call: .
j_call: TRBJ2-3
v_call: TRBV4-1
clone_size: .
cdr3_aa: CASSHRSAGLTDTQYF
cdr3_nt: TGCGCCAGCAGCCATCGTTCGGCGGGACTCACAGATACGCAGTATTTT

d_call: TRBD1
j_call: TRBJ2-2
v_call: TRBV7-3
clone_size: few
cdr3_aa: CASSLDRVGTGELFF
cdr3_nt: TGTGCCAGCAGCCTGGACAGGGTGGGCACCGGGGAGCTGTTTTTT

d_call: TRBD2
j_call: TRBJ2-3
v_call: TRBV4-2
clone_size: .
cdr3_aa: CASSQESSGITDTQYF
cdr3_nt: TGTGCCAGCAGCCAAGAGTCGAGCGGGATCACAGATACGCAGTATTTT

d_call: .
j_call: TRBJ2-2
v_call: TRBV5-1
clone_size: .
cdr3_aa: CASSLANGIGTGELFF
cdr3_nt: TGCGCCAGCAGCTTGGCAAACGGTATCGGCACCGGGGAGCTGTTTTTT

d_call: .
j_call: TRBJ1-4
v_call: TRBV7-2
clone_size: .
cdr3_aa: CASSSDSATNEKLFF
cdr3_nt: TGTGCCAGCAGCTCTGACAGTGCAACTAATGAAAAACTGTTTTTT

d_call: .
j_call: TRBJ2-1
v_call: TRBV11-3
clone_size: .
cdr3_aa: CASSSSPGNNEQFF
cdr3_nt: TGTGCCAGCAGCTCCTCCCCGGGGAACAATGAGCAGTTCTTC

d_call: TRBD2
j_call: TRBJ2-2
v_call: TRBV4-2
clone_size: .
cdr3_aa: CASSQEASGGALGTGELFF
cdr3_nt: TGTGCCAGCAGCCAAGAGGCTAGCGGGGGGGCCCTGGGCACCGGGGAGCTGTTTTTT

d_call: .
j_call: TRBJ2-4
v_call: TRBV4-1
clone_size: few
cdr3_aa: CASSQPGIKNIQYF
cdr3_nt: TGCGCCAGCAGCCAACCAGGGATCAAAAACATTCAGTACTTC

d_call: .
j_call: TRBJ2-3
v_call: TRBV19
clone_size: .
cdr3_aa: CASRSPGRTDTQYF
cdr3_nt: TGTGCCAGTAGGTCTCCGGGACGGACAGATACGCAGTATTTT

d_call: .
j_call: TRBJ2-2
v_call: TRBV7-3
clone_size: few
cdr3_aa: CASSNYLAGELFF
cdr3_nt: TGTGCCAGCAGCAATTACTTAGCTGGGGAGCTGTTTTTT

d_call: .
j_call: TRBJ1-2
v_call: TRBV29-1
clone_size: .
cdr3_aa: CSVDLRRVGYGYTF
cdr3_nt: TGCAGCGTTGATCTCCGGAGAGTGGGGTATGGCTACACCTTC

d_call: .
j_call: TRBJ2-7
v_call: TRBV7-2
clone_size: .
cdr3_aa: CASSSGLLPKAHF
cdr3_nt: TGTGCCAGCAGCTCCGGACTTCTTCCAAAGGCGCACTTC

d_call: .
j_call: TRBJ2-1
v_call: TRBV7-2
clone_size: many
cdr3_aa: CASRPDTGSPFF
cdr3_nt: TGTGCCAGCAGACCGGATACAGGGTCACCGTTCTTC

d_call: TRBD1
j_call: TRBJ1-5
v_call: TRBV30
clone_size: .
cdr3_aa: CAWSGTGGGQPQHF
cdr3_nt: TGTGCCTGGAGTGGGACAGGGGGGGGTCAGCCCCAGCATTTT

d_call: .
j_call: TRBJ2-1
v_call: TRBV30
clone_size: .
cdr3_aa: CAWSVGSIWADEQFF
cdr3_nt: TGTGCCTGGAGTGTAGGCTCGATCTGGGCGGATGAGCAGTTCTTC

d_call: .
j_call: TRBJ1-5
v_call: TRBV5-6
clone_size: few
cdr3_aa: CASSLGVGSNQPQHF
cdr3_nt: TGTGCCAGCAGCTTGGGGGTTGGTAGCAATCAGCCCCAGCATTTT

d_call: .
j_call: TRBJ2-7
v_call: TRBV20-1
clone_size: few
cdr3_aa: CSASDTYEQYF
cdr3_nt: TGCAGTGCTAGCGATACCTACGAGCAGTACTTC

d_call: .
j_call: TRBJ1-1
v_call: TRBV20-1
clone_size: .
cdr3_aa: CSARPFTEAFF
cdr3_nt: TGCAGTGCTAGACCCTTCACTGAAGCTTTCTTT

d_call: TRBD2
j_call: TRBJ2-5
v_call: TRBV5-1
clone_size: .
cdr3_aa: CASREGLAGGQETQYF
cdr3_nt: TGCGCCAGCAGAGAGGGACTAGCGGGGGGTCAAGAGACCCAGTACTTC

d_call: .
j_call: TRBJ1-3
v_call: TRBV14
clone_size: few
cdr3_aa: CASSVNSGNTIYF
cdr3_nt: TGTGCCAGCAGCGTGAACTCTGGAAACACCATATATTTT

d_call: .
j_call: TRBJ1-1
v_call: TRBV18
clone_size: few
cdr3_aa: CASSPLGGTEAFF
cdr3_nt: TGTGCCAGCTCACCACTGGGGGGGACTGAAGCTTTCTTT

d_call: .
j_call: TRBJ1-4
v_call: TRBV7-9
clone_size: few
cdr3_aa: CASSLPLLPTNEKLFF
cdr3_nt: TGTGCCAGCAGCTTACCACTACTACCAACTAATGAAAAACTGTTTTTT